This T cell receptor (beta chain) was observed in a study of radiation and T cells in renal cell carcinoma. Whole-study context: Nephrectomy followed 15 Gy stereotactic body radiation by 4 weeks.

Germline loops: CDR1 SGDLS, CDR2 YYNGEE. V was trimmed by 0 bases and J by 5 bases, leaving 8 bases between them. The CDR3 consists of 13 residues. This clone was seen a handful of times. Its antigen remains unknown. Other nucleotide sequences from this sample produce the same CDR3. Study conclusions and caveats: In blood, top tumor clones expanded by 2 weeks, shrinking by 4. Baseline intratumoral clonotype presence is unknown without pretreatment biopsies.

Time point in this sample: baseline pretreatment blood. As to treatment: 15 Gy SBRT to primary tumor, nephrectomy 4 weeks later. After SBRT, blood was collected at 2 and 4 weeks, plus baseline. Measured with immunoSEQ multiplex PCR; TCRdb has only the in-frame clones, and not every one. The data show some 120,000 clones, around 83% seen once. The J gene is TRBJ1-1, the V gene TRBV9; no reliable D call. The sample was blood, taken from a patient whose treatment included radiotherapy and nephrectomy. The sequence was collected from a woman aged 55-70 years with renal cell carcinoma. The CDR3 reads CASSVDPGTEAFF. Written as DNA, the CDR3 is TGTGCCAGCAGCGTAGATCCGGGAACTGAAGCTTTCTTT.